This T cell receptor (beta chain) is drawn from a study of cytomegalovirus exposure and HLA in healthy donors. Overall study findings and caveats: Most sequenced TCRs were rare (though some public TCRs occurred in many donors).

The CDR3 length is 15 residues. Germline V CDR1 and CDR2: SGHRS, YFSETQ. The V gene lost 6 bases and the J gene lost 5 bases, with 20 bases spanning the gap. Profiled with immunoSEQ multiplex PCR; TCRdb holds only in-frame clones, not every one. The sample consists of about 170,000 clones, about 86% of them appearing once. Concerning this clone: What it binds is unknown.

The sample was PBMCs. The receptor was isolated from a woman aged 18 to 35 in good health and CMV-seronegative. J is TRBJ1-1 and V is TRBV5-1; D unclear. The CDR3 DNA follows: TGCGCCAGCATTTTGATTCGCGGCAGTAAGACTGAAGCTTTCTTT. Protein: CASILIRGSKTEAFF.